Listed below are T cell receptor beta chains from one sample, sequenced in a study of cytomegalovirus exposure and HLA in healthy donors. Assay: immunoSEQ multiplex PCR; the TCRdb copy retains only in-frame clones and omits some. Here the sample spans 140,000 or so clones, 70% to 90% being singletons. Sequencing used PBMCs. These receptors were collected from a woman aged 35 to 49 in good health and CMV-seropositive. Both conserved end residues are trimmed from each CDR3. Clone size is not always given. Where it is, it says once, few, many or a class for expanded clones.

V: TRBV27; size: .; CDR3: ASSRGGPIVGEQF
V: TRBV27; size: once; CDR3: ASSAGLAGNLYNEQF
V: TRBV5-6; size: .; CDR3: ASSLSGMVRDTQY
V: TRBV7-9; size: .; CDR3: ASSIRGGELF
V: TRBV28; size: .; CDR3: ASSLGTERSSSYNEQF
V: TRBV27; size: .; CDR3: ASSLSKSGETQY
V: TRBV7-3; size: .; CDR3: ASSLGASPLH
V: TRBV5-1; size: .; CDR3: ASSAGLARSTDTQY
V: TRBV2; size: .; CDR3: ASAGRETQY
V: TRBV6-6; size: .; CDR3: ASKSEPSNRPQH
V: TRBV28; size: once; CDR3: ASGLTTADYEQY
V: TRBV7-2; size: .; CDR3: ASSSDRSYGYT
V: TRBV19; size: .; CDR3: ASSIAGQGLGQETQY